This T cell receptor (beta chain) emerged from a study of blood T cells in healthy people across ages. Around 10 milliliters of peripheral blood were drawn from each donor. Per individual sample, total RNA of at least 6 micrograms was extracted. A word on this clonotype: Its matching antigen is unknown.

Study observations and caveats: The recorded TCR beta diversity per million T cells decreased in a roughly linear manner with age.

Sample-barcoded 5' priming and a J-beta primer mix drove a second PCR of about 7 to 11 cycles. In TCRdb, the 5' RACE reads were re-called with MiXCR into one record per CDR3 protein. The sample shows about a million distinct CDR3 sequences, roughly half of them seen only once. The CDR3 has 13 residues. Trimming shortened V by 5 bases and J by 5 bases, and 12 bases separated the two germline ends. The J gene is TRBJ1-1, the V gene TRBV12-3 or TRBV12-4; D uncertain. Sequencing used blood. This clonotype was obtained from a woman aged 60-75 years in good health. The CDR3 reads CASSAGHGTEAFF. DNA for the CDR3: TGTGCCAGCAGTGCGGGCCACGGAACTGAAGCTTTCTTT.